A single sample is the source of the 8 T cell receptor beta chains below, sequenced in a study of blood T cell repertoires in COVID-19. Here immunoSEQ multiplex PCR was the method, and the copy in TCRdb shows in-frame clones only, minus some. The data show some 500,000 clones, 70% to 90% seen once. The sequencing sample was made of peripheral blood. Receptors originate from a woman aged 45-59 years with COVID-19, enrolled during active disease.

The chain employs TRBV2 and TRBJ2-4; 7 bases match TRBD2. The V and J ends lost 8 bases and 7 bases, in that order; junction bases with no gene match: 20. The CDR3 loop spans 17 amino acids. The germline V gene has CDR1 SNHLY and CDR2 FYNNEI. Here the CDR3 DNA reads TGTGCCAGCTGTACTGGCGGGGGTCCTCTTTGGCTGAACATTCAGTACTTC. Protein: CASCTGGGPLWLNIQYF.

V usage is TRBV3-1 (or the pseudogene TRBV3-2) and J usage is TRBJ2-6, with D possibly being TRBD1 (6 bases). The germline V and J ends were trimmed by 5 bases and 2 bases, with 16 bases remaining between them. The germline V gene has CDR1 LGHDT and CDR2 YNNKEL (reference sequence). The CDR3 loop spans 17 amino acids. CDR3 residues: CASSFGQLGAGANVLTF. The CDR3 region has the DNA TGTGCCAGCAGCTTCGGACAGCTGGGCGCTGGGGCCAACGTCCTGACTTTC.

The chain carries TRBV6-5 and TRBJ1-5; TRBD1 is a possible D gene (5 bases). The V end was cut by 4 bases, the J end by 6 bases, with 10 bases between. Germline V CDR1 and CDR2: MNHEY, SVGAGI. CDR3 length: 13 residues. CDR3 region: CASSSIGVQPQHF. In nucleotides, the CDR3 is TGTGCCAGCAGTTCAATAGGGGTTCAGCCCCAGCATTTT.

This chain joins TRBV5-4 and TRBJ2-7; 7 bases line up with TRBD1. V shed 4 bases, J shed 2 bases, and the junction held 9 bases outside the gene matches. The germline gives CDR1 SGHNT, CDR2 YYREEE (reference sequence). This CDR3 has 15 residues. The CDR3, as DNA: TGTGCCAGCAGCCTACAACTGGGGACAGCCTACGAGCAGTACTTC. It yields the protein CASSLQLGTAYEQYF.

This clone appeared a few times. V is TRBV21-1 and J is TRBJ1-2; TRBD1, the table's D call, lacks a check against the DNA. TRBV21-1 is termed a pseudogene. The CDR3 totals 17 residues. DNA of the CDR3: TGTGCCAGCAGCAAATGTCGCCCGGGACAGGGGAACTATGGCTACACCTTC. This sequence encodes CASSKCRPGQGNYGYTF.

The CDR3 reads CASRSGGGNEQFF. The CDR3 nucleotides are TGTGCCAGCAGGAGCGGGGGGGGCAATGAGCAGTTCTTC. The gene calls are TRBV12-3 or TRBV12-4 and TRBJ2-1; 10 bases agree with TRBD2. Trimming took 6 bases from V and 6 from J; bases not matched to a gene: 2. The CDR3 has 13 residues.

In DNA form, the CDR3 reads TGTGCCAGCAGTCGTGGGCCCACTGAAGCTTTCTTT. This codes for CASSRGPTEAFF. The chain combines TRBV12-3 or TRBV12-4 with TRBJ1-1; no firm D call. V was shortened by 5 bases and J by 4 bases, with 8 bases between the two germline ends. The CDR3 runs 12 residues.

The chain carries TRBV3-1 (or the pseudogene TRBV3-2) and TRBJ2-3; 13 nucleotides line up with TRBD2. The junction had 10 bases not matched to a gene; V was cut back by 4 bases and J by 0 bases. Germline lookup yields CDR1 LGHDT and CDR2 YNNKEL (reference sequence). The CDR3 is 19 amino acids. CDR3 sequence reads: CASSLERTSGGPSTDTQYF. The CDR3 nucleotides are TGTGCCAGCAGCCTGGAGCGGACTAGCGGGGGCCCTAGCACAGATACGCAGTATTTT.